These 19 T cell receptor beta chains were sequenced from one sample in a study of shared clonotypes between healthy human individuals. Using immunoSEQ multiplex PCR, the repertoire was profiled, and TCRdb retains in-frame clones only, with some absent. This repertoire shows about 1,500,000 clones, approximately 96% found once; its top ten account for more than 0.9%. Material: naive CD4+ T cells sorted from blood. Subset reported: CD45RA+ positively selected. Receptors originate from a man under 40 in good health.

The V and J genes are TRBV6-6 and TRBJ1-5, with a tentative D call TRBD1 (6 bases). The V end was cut by 2 bases, the J end by 5 bases, with 10 bases between. This CDR3 has 14 amino acids. The germline CDR1 and CDR2 sequences are MNHNY and SVGAGI (reference sequence). CDR3 protein: CASSYADSHQPQHF. The CDR3 nucleotides are TGTGCCAGCAGTTACGCGGACAGTCATCAGCCCCAGCATTTT.

V usage is TRBV7-2 and J usage is TRBJ1-1; a weak D match, TRBD1 (5 bases). The CDR3 has 20 residues. V was pared by 0 bases and J by 0 bases, with 23 bases between. The germline V gene has CDR1 SGHTA and CDR2 FQGNSA. This CDR3 is CASSLAGSGRVGLVNTEAFF. The CDR3 DNA reads TGTGCCAGCAGCTTAGCGGGTTCGGGCAGGGTGGGGTTGGTGAACACTGAAGCTTTCTTT.

The rearrangement joins TRBV2 to TRBJ2-3; D is unclear. CDR3 length: 15 residues. V dropped 2 bases and J dropped 0 bases, with 9 bases sitting between them. Germline-derived CDR1 and CDR2 are SNHLY and FYNNEI. CDR3 nucleotides: TGTGCCAGCAGTGAACCAGCGATAAGCACAGATACGCAGTATTTT. Protein sequence: CASSEPAISTDTQYF.

Note on this clone: At the DNA level, this CDR3 is encoded by other sequences in the same sample as well. This chain connects TRBV19 to TRBJ2-7, with D possibly being TRBD1 (5 bases). V dropped 2 bases and J dropped 2 bases, with 7 bases sitting between them. The CDR3 length is 13 residues. Germline-derived CDR1 and CDR2 are LNHDA and SQIVND (reference sequence). CDR3 protein: CASSISRAYEQYF. For the CDR3, the DNA is TGTGCCAGTAGTATAAGCAGGGCCTACGAGCAGTACTTC. Combining the CDR3 with reference TRBV19 and TRBJ2-7 gives the whole variable domain DGGITQSPKYLFRKEGQNVTLSCEQNLNHDAMYWYRQDPGQGLRLIYYSQIVNDFQKGDIAEGYSVSREKKESFPLTVTSAQKNPTAFYLCASSISRAYEQYFGPGTRLTVT.

J is TRBJ2-3 and V is TRBV19, with D tentatively TRBD1 (5 bases). The CDR3 runs to 15 residues. Germline CDR1 and CDR2: LNHDA and SQIVND (reference sequence). Trimming left V 1 base short and J 0 bases short, with 8 bases between. The CDR3 sequence: CASSIGPGSTDTQYF. The CDR3 DNA reads TGTGCCAGTAGTATAGGTCCAGGGAGCACAGATACGCAGTATTTT.

This sequence joins TRBV25-1 and TRBJ2-3, with 13 bases fitting TRBD2. Losses at the gene ends were 6 bases for V and 4 bases for J; bases not matched to a gene: 7. This CDR3 has 16 amino acids. CDR1 is MGHDK and CDR2 is SYGVNS in the germline V gene. This CDR3 reads CASRKTSGRLADTQYF. Written as DNA, the CDR3 is TGTGCCAGCAGGAAGACTAGCGGGAGGCTCGCAGATACGCAGTATTTT. The complete variable domain, with remaining parts taken from reference TRBV25-1 and TRBJ2-3, reads EADIYQTPRYLVIGTGKKITLECSQTMGHDKMYWYQQDPGMELHLIHYSYGVNSTEKGDLSSESTVSRIRTEHFPLTLESARPSHTSQYLCASRKTSGRLADTQYFGPGTRLTVL.

This chain links TRBV2 with TRBJ2-2; D may correspond to TRBD1 or TRBD2 (5 bases each). Germline lookup yields CDR1 SNHLY and CDR2 FYNNEI. V was clipped by 6 bases and J by 6 bases, with 8 bases between them. The CDR3 contains 12 residues. The CDR3 loop is CASRRGAGELFF. Written as DNA, the CDR3 is TGTGCCAGCAGGAGGGGAGCCGGGGAGCTGTTTTTT.

V and J are TRBV9 and TRBJ2-7; weak D call: TRBD1 (5 bases). This CDR3 is 14 amino acids long. Deletions cut 0 bases from V and 6 bases from J, with 13 bases between. The germline CDR1 and CDR2 sequences are SGDLS and YYNGEE. In nucleotides, the CDR3 is TGTGCCAGCAGCGTAGTGGGCAGGGCAAGCGAGCAGTACTTC. Protein sequence: CASSVVGRASEQYF.

This chain links TRBV11-2 with TRBJ2-1; 8 bases match TRBD1. This CDR3 contains 15 residues. In germline, CDR1 is SGHAT, CDR2 FQNNGV. V trimming: 7 bases; J trimming: 7 bases; junction bases outside the gene matches: 12. CDR3 protein: CASNLIGTGPNEQFF. The CDR3 DNA is TGTGCCAGCAACCTTATCGGGACAGGTCCGAATGAGCAGTTCTTC.

The V call is TRBV5-1, the J call TRBJ2-3, with D perhaps matching TRBD1 or TRBD2 (6 bases each). There are 15 residues in the CDR3. Germline V gene sequence: CDR1 SGHRS, CDR2 YFSETQ. V lost 1 base to trimming and J lost 5 bases, with 14 bases between them. The CDR3 sequence is CASSLRRGAGDTQYF. The CDR3 nucleotides are TGCGCCAGCAGCTTGAGAAGGGGGGCGGGAGATACGCAGTATTTT.

V usage is TRBV10-3 and J usage is TRBJ1-5; D might be TRBD1 (5 bases). From germline, CDR1 is ENHRY and CDR2 SYGVKD. The CDR3 has 14 amino acids. V shed 3 bases and J shed 7 bases, with 13 bases lying between them. The CDR3 loop reads CAISERRGVQPQHF. The CDR3 nucleotides read TGTGCCATCAGTGAAAGACGGGGGGTCCAGCCCCAGCATTTT.

This chain joins TRBV7-9 and TRBJ2-1; TRBD1 matches 7 bases. J was trimmed by 5 bases and V by 5 bases; bases with no gene match: 12. This CDR3 has 16 residues. Looked up from germline, CDR1 is SEHNR and CDR2 is FQNEAQ (reference sequence). The CDR3, as DNA: TGTGCCAGCAGCCCAAACAGGGGCTATTCGAACAATGAGCAGTTCTTC. This codes for CASSPNRGYSNNEQFF.

This rearrangement joins TRBV18 to TRBJ2-1, with 10 bases matching TRBD2. The germline V gene encodes CDR1 KGHSH and CDR2 LQKENI. V was clipped by 3 bases and J by 4 bases; unmatched bases: 6. The CDR3 covers 16 residues. DNA of the CDR3: TGTGCCAGCTCACCTCCGAGCGGGAGGGTATACAATGAGCAGTTCTTC. The encoded protein is CASSPPSGRVYNEQFF.

J is TRBJ2-7 and V is TRBV7-9; no reliable D call. The germline V gene encodes CDR1 SEHNR and CDR2 FQNEAQ (reference sequence). V was cut by 4 bases and J by 5 bases, with 15 bases left in between. The CDR3 has 14 amino acids. The DNA for the CDR3 is TGTGCCAGCAGCTCGGGCTACGGCGGCAACGAGCAGTACTTC. It translates to CASSSGYGGNEQYF.

The V gene is TRBV10-3, the J gene TRBJ2-7; D is possibly TRBD1 (5 bases). Germline V CDR1 and CDR2: ENHRY, SYGVKD. V was cut by 5 bases and J by 2 bases, with 16 bases left in between. This CDR3 has 15 amino acids. CDR3 protein: CAISNTDSAAYEQYF. CDR3 bases: TGTGCCATCAGTAATACTGACAGTGCGGCCTACGAGCAGTACTTC.

The genes are TRBV5-1 and TRBJ1-1; the D gene is possibly TRBD1 (6 bases). Germline V lookup: CDR1 SGHRS, CDR2 YFSETQ. The CDR3 totals 14 residues. Trimming took 0 bases from V and 8 from J, leaving 14 bases between them. The CDR3 DNA is TGCGCCAGCAGCTTGGGGGGGCACCAAGAGGAAGCTTTCTTT. This sequence encodes CASSLGGHQEEAFF.

The chain links TRBV6-1 to TRBJ2-7, with TRBD1 identical over 9 bases. Per germline, CDR1 MNHNS and CDR2 SASEGT. The CDR3 is made up of 15 amino acids. Losses at the gene ends were 6 bases for V and 5 bases for J; bases not matched to a gene: 11. CDR3: CASSLATGGFDEQYF. CDR3 nucleotides: TGTGCCAGCAGCCTCGCGACAGGGGGATTCGACGAGCAGTACTTC.

This sequence joins TRBV2 and TRBJ2-3, with D unclear. This CDR3 comprises 14 residues. V shed 4 bases and J shed 2 bases, with 10 bases lying between them. Looked up from germline, CDR1 is SNHLY and CDR2 is FYNNEI. The DNA of the CDR3 is TGTGCCAGCAGTGTACAGCAGGTCACAGATACGCAGTATTTT. Its translation is CASSVQQVTDTQYF.

The chain joins TRBV5-1 to TRBJ2-1, with D perhaps TRBD2 (6 bases). CDR1 SGHRS and CDR2 YFSETQ come from the germline V gene. Trimming removed 5 bases from V and 1 base from J, with 22 bases in between. The CDR3 contains 18 residues. CDR3 nucleotide sequence: TGCGCCAGCAGACCTCTAGCGTGGGCCGGGCATTCCTACAATGAGCAGTTCTTC. It translates to CASRPLAWAGHSYNEQFF.